These 8 T cell receptor beta chains came from one sample sequenced in a study of graft-versus-host responses after intestinal transplantation. The table came from immunoSEQ multiplex PCR; TCRdb's copy has only in-frame clones and leaves some out. The table records 100,000 or so clones, around nine tenths of them present only once. The antigens these receptors bind are not known. Sequenced material: unstimulated CD4+ T cells sorted from spleen or lymph node cells, taken before intestinal transplant. All receptors derive from a human donor who received an intestinal transplant.

The chain combines TRBV6-1 with TRBJ2-5; 8 bases are a match to TRBD1. Germline CDR1 MNHNS, CDR2 SASEGT. The CDR3 contains 15 residues. V lost 2 bases, J lost 5 bases, and 7 bases stayed unmatched. The CDR3, as DNA: TGTGCCAGCAGTGAATTTCCAGGGGGCCTGGAGACCCAGTACTTC. It specifies CASSEFPGGLETQYF.

In DNA, the CDR3 is TGTGCCAGCAACCCGCCTCCGGCGGCGAGCTCCTATAATTCACCCCTCCACTTT. It is translated as CASNPPPAASSYNSPLHF. The gene calls are TRBV28 and TRBJ1-6; D remains unclear. Trimming took off 7 bases at V and 0 bases at J, with 19 bases between the two ends. Germline V CDR1 and CDR2: MDHEN, SYDVKM. The CDR3 sequence is 18 residues long.

This chain uses TRBV7-3 with TRBJ1-1; 9 bases line up with TRBD1. The CDR3 loop spans 15 amino acids. After removal of 2 bases from V and 1 base from J, the junction contained 2 bases not matched to a gene. Germline CDR1 reads SGHTA; CDR2 reads FQGTGA. DNA of the CDR3: TGTGCCAGCAGCTTAGACAGGGGGGAGAACACTGAAGCTTTCTTT. Translated: CASSLDRGENTEAFF. Supplemented by reference TRBV7-3 and TRBJ1-1, the full variable domain reads GAGVSQTPSNKVTEKGKYVELRCDPISGHTALYWYRQSLGQGPEFLIYFQGTGAADDSGLPNDRFFAVRPEGSVSTLKIQRTERGDSAVYLCASSLDRGENTEAFFGQGTRLTVV.

The chain recombines TRBV6-5 with TRBJ1-1, with D unclear. The CDR3 length is 16 residues. The germline gives CDR1 MNHEY, CDR2 SVGAGI. V lost 0 bases to trimming and J lost 0 bases, with 11 bases between them. The CDR3 here is CASSYSRQPLNTEAFF. The DNA for the CDR3 is TGTGCCAGCAGTTACTCGAGGCAGCCCTTGAACACTGAAGCTTTCTTT.

This clone was seen just once. The chain is built from TRBV5-5 and TRBJ1-1; 7 bases fit TRBD1. The CDR3 covers 14 residues. Looked up from germline, CDR1 is SGHKS and CDR2 is YYEKEE (reference sequence). J lost 0 bases, V lost 6 bases, and 5 bases had no gene match. CDR3 coding DNA: TGTGCCAGCACCTCACAGGGGTTGAACACTGAAGCTTTCTTT. Protein: CASTSQGLNTEAFF.

The chain recombines TRBV4-1 with TRBJ1-1; D possibly corresponds to TRBD1 (5 bases). The CDR3 runs to 16 residues. In germline, CDR1 is MGHRA, CDR2 YSYEKL. The ends were cut back, 4 bases at V and 0 bases at J, with 15 bases in the middle. The chain's CDR3 is CASSPDSTALNTEAFF. The CDR3 nucleotides read TGCGCCAGCAGCCCCGACTCGACAGCTCTGAACACTGAAGCTTTCTTT.

Concerning this clone itself: At one boundary the junction diverges from the germline segment, which might be a read error. The same CDR3 also results from other DNA sequences found in this sample. The chain links TRBV7-6 to TRBJ1-6; 8 bases agree with TRBD1. Germline CDR1 reads SGHVS; CDR2 reads FNYEAQ. The CDR3 loop spans 15 amino acids. The CDR3 reads CASSGQGSYNSPLHF. DNA of the CDR3: TGTGCCAGCAGCGGACAGGGATCCTATAATTCCCCCCTCCACTTT.

The chain links TRBV4-1 to TRBJ1-3; 10 nucleotides match TRBD1. The CDR3 consists of 15 residues. V was pared by 5 bases and J by 8 bases, with 9 bases of the junction left unmatched. Germline-derived CDR1 and CDR2 are MGHRA and YSYEKL. The CDR3 protein is CASSGARTGGYTIYF. The CDR3 DNA sequence: TGCGCCAGCAGCGGCGCGCGGACAGGGGGGTACACCATATATTTT.